This T cell receptor beta chain emerged from a study of shared clonotypes between healthy human individuals. Libraries were prepared by immunoSEQ multiplex PCR; TCRdb keeps only in-frame clonotypes and omits some of them. Of 600,000 to 800,000 clones listed, approximately 77% are singletons. V gave up 3 bases and J gave up 4 bases, with 21 bases separating them. Germline CDR1 is LNHDA and CDR2 is SQIVND (reference sequence). The CDR3 totals 17 residues. Remarks on this clone: Its matching antigen is unknown.

Study-wide findings and caveats: Sampling used blood alone; tissue repertoires probably differ.

The J gene is TRBJ2-5, the V gene TRBV19; possibly TRBD2 for D (5 bases). This sequence was found in a woman in her twenties or thirties in good health. Sequenced sample: memory CD4+ T cells sorted from blood. The subset: CD45RA-negative fraction. The CDR3 region is CASSIGSGGSAGETQYF. CDR3 coding DNA: TGTGCCAGTAGTATTGGAAGCGGCGGATCAGCCGGAGAGACCCAGTACTTC.